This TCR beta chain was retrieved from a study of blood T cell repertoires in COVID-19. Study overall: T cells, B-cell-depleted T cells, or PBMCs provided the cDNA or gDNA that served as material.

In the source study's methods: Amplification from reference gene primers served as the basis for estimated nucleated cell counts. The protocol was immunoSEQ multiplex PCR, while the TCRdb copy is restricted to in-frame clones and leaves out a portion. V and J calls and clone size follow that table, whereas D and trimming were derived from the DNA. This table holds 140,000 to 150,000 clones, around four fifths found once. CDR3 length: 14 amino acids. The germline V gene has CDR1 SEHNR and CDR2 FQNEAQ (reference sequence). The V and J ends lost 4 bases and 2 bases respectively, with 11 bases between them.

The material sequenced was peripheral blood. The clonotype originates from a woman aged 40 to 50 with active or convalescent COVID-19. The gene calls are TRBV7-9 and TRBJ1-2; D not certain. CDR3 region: CASSYPTVNYGYTF. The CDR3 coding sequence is TGTGCCAGCAGCTACCCAACAGTGAACTATGGCTACACCTTC.